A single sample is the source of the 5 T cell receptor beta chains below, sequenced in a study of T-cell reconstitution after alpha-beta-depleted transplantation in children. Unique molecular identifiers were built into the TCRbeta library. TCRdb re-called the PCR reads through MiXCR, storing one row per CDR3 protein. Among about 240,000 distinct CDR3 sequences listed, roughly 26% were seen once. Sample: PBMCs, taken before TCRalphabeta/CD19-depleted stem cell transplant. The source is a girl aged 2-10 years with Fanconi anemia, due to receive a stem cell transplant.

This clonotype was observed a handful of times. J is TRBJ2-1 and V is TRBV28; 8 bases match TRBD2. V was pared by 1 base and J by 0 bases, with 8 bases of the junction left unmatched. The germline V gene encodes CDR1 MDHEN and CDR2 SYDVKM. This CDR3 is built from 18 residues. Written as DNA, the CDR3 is TGTGCCAGCAGTTTATTTTGGGGTACTAGCGGCTCCTACAATGAGCAGTTCTTC. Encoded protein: CASSLFWGTSGSYNEQFF.

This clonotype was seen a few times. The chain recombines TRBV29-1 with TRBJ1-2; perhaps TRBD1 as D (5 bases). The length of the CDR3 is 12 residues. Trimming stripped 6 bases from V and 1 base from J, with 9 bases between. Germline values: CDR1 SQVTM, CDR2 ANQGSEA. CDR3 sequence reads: CSVTRDNYGYTF. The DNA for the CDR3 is TGCAGCGTCACCAGGGATAACTATGGCTACACCTTC.

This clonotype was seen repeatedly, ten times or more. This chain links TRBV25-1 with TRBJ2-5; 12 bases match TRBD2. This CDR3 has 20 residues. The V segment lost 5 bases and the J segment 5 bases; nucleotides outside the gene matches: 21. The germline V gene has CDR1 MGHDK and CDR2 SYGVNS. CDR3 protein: CASSPVLERLAGVLLETQYF. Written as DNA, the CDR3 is TGTGCCAGCAGTCCTGTCCTAGAACGACTAGCGGGAGTGCTGCTTGAGACCCAGTACTTC. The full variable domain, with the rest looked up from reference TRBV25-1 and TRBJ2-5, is EADIYQTPRYLVIGTGKKITLECSQTMGHDKMYWYQQDPGMELHLIHYSYGVNSTEKGDLSSESTVSRIRTEHFPLTLESARPSHTSQYLCASSPVLERLAGVLLETQYFGPGTRLLVL.

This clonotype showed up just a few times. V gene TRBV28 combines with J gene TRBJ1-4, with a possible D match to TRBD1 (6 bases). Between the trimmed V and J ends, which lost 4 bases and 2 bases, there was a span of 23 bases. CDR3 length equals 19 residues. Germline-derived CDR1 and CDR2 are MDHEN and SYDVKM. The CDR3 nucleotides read TGTGCCAGCAGTTGGCAAATAGGGGGTTTGCCCGTTACTAATGAAAAACTGTTTTTT. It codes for CASSWQIGGLPVTNEKLFF.

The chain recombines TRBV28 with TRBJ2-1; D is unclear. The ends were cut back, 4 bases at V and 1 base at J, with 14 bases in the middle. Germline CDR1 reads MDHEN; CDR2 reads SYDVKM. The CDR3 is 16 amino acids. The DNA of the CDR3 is TGTGCCAGCAGTTCAAACCGGGCCGCGTCCTACAATGAGCAGTTCTTC. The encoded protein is CASSSNRAASYNEQFF.